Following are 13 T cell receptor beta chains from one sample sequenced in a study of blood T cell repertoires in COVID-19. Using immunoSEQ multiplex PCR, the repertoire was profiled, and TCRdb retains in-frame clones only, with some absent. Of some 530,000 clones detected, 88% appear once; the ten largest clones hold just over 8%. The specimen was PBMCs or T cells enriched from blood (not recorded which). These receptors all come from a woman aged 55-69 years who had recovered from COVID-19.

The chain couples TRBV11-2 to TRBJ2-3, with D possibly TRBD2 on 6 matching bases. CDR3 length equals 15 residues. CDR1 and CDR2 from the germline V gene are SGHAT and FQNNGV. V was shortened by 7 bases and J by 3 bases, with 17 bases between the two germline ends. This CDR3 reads CASIGGRGTTDTQYF. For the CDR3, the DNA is TGTGCCAGCATCGGGGGTAGGGGTACGACAGATACGCAGTATTTT.

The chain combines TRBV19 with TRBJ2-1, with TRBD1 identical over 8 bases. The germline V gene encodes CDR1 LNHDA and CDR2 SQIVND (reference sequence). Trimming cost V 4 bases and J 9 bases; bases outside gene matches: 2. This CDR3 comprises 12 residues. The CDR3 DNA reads TGTGCCAGTAGTAAGACAGGGGTTGAGCAGTTCTTC. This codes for CASSKTGVEQFF.

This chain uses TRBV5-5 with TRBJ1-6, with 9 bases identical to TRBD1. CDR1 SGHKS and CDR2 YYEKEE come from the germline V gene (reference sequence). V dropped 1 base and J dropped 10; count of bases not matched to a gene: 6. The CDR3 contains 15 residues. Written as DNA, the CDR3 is TGTGCCAGCAGCTTGACGGGACAGGGCTACTCACCCCTCCACTTT. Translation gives CASSLTGQGYSPLHF.

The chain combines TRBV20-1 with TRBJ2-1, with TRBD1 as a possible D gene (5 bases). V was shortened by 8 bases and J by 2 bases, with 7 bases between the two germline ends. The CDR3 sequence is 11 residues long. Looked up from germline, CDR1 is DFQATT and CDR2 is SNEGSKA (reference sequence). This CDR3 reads CSKTAYNEQFF. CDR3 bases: TGCAGTAAGACAGCCTACAATGAGCAGTTCTTC.

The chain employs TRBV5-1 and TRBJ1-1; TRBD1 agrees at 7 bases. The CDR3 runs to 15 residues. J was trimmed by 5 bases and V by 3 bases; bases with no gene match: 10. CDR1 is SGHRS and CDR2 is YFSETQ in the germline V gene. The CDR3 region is CASSSVDRLGTEAFF. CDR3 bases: TGCGCCAGCAGCTCGGTGGACAGGTTGGGGACTGAAGCTTTCTTT.

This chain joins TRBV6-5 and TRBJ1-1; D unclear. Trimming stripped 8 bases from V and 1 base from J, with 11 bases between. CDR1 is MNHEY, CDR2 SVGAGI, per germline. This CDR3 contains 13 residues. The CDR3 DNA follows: TGTGCCAGCCGTAGGGAGGGGAACACTGAAGCTTTCTTT. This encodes CASRREGNTEAFF.

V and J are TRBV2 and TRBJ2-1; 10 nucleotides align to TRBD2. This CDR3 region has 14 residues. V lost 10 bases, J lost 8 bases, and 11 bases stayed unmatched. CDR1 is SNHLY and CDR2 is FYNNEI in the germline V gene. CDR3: CANSELAGSDEQFF. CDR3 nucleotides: TGTGCCAACTCTGAACTAGCGGGGTCCGATGAGCAGTTCTTC.

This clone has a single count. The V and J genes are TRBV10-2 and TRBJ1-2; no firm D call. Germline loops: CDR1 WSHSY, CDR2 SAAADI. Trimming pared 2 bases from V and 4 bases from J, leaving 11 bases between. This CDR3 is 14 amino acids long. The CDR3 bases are TGCGCCAGCAGTGAGGTTTCTCGGTCCTATGGCTACACCTTC. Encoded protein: CASSEVSRSYGYTF.

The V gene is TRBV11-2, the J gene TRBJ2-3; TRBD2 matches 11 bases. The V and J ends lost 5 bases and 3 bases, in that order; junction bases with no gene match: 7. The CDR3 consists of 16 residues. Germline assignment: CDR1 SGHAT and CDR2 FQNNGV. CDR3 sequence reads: CASSLIAGGLTDTQYF. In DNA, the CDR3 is TGTGCCAGCAGCCTTATAGCGGGGGGGCTAACAGATACGCAGTATTTT. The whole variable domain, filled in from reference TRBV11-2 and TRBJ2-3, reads EAGVAQSPRYKIIEKRQSVAFWCNPISGHATLYWYQQILGQGPKLLIQFQNNGVVDDSQLPKDRFSAERLKGVDSTLKIQPAKLEDSAVYLCASSLIAGGLTDTQYFGPGTRLTVL.

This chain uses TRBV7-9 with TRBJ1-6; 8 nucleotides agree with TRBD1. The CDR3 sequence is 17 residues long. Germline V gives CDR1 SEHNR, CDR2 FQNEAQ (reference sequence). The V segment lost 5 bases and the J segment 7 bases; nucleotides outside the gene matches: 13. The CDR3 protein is CASSPGTGAGYNSPLHF. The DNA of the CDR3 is TGTGCCAGCAGCCCCGGGACAGGCGCGGGGTACAATTCACCCCTCCACTTT.

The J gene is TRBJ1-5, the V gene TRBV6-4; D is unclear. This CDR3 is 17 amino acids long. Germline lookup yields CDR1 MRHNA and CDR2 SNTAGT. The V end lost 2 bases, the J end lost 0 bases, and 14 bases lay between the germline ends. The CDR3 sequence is CASSDPPIPYSNQPQHF. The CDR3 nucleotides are TGTGCCAGCAGTGACCCCCCCATCCCCTATAGCAATCAGCCCCAGCATTTT.

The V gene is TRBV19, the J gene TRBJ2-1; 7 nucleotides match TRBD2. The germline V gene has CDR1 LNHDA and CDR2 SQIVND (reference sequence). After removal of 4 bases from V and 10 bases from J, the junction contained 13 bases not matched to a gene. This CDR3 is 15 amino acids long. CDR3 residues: CASSTSGAFPGEQFF. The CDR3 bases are TGTGCCAGTAGTACGAGCGGGGCTTTCCCAGGGGAGCAGTTCTTC.

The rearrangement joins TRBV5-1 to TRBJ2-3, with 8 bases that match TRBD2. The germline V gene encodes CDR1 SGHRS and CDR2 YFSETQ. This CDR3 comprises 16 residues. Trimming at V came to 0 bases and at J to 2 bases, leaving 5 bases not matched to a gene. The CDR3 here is CASSLVQRGITDTQYF. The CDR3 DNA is TGCGCCAGCAGCTTGGTGCAGCGGGGGATCACAGATACGCAGTATTTT.